This T cell receptor beta chain was found in a study of CD8 T cells in ankylosing spondylitis. This clonotype was counted ten times or more. TCRdb re-called the 5' RACE reads through MiXCR, storing one row per CDR3 protein. The repertoire consists of 200,000 or so distinct CDR3 sequences, with over 10% occurring once and the leading ten covering 9.5% to 11%. CDR3 length: 15 amino acids. V was shortened by 3 bases and J by 3 bases, with 14 bases between the two germline ends. The chain combines TRBV12-3 or TRBV12-4 with TRBJ1-2; D is uncertain. What was sequenced was blood, either unsorted or a sorted T cell fraction (not recorded which). The clonotype was recovered from a female donor with ankylosing spondylitis or in good health (not recorded which). CDR3 residues: CASSFASTFYYGYTF. The CDR3 region has the DNA TGTGCCAGCAGTTTCGCTAGCACCTTTTACTATGGCTACACCTTC.